According to its frequency, the clone carrying this T cell receptor beta chain is large. Antigen unknown. This record comes from a study of cytomegalovirus exposure and HLA in healthy donors. Study as a whole: HLA-typed donors were the source of 90 million or so unique TCRs, which an early data release held. Study-wide points: DRB1 had the most TCR associations and HLA-C the fewest, a later analysis found, with rates varying by HLA locus. The study listed roughly 150 cytomegalovirus-associated TCR beta chains. It emerged from a later analysis that several of the most significant clusters appeared to be linked to common viral pathogens.

Germline CDR1 and CDR2: MNHNS and SASEGT. This CDR3 contains 14 residues. The junction had 0 bases not matched to a gene; V was cut back by 1 base and J by 0 bases. Primers for the PCR totalled 60 Vbeta and 13 Jbeta. TCRdb keeps only in-frame clones here, not all; method: immunoSEQ multiplex PCR. The sample table sets out tens of thousands of clones. This receptor was obtained from a male donor in good health and CMV-seronegative. Sequenced material: PBMCs. The chain uses TRBV6-1 and TRBJ2-7, with TRBD1 identical over 7 bases. The CDR3 DNA sequence: TGTGCCAGCAGTGAAGGGGACAGCTCCTACGAGCAGTACTTC. As protein: CASSEGDSSYEQYF.